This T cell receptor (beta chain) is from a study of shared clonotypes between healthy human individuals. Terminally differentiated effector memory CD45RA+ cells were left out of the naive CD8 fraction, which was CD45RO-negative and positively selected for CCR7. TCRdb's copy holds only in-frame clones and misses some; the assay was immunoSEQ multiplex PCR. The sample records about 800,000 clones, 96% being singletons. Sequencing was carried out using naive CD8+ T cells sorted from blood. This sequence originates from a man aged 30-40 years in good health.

CDR3 DNA sequence: TGTGCCATCAGTGCCGGCCGTAGCACAGATACGCAGTATTTT. Residues: CAISAGRSTDTQYF. The chain joins TRBV10-3 to TRBJ2-3; no clear D gene. Trimming removed 4 bases from V and 0 bases from J, with 8 bases in between. This CDR3 has 14 amino acids. In germline, CDR1 is ENHRY, CDR2 SYGVKD.